The 21 T cell receptor beta chains in this list originate from one sample, sequenced in a study of siplizumab effects on memory and regulatory T cells. Only in-frame clones appear in the TCRdb table, and some are missing; sequencing was by immunoSEQ multiplex PCR. The sample lists tens of thousands of clones, around 95% occurring once. The sample taken for sequencing was CD8+ T cells sorted from blood. All receptors derive from a human donor in good health.

The chain couples TRBV7-8 to TRBJ1-2; D is unclear. Deletions cut 5 bases from V and 4 bases from J, with 11 bases between. The CDR3 runs to 13 residues. Germline V CDR1 and CDR2: SGHVS, FQNEAQ. The CDR3 region has the DNA TGTGCCAGCAGCCCCGGACCGAGCTATGGCTACACCTTC. Encoded protein: CASSPGPSYGYTF.

This chain links TRBV29-1 with TRBJ2-1; no reliable D call. V was shortened by 4 bases and J by 5 bases, with 3 bases between the two germline ends. The CDR3 loop spans 10 amino acids. Per germline, CDR1 SQVTM and CDR2 ANQGSEA. CDR3 protein: CSVVDNEQFF. CDR3 coding DNA: TGCAGCGTTGTTGACAATGAGCAGTTCTTC.

This chain joins TRBV7-2 and TRBJ2-1; D tentatively fits TRBD1 or TRBD2 (5 bases each). Trimming shortened V by 5 bases and J by 4 bases, and 21 bases separated the two germline ends. CDR3 length: 17 residues. Germline CDR1 SGHTA, CDR2 FQGNSA. The CDR3 coding sequence is TGTGCCAGCAGCAACTACCGTGTGGGGGTATCATACAATGAGCAGTTCTTC. Translated: CASSNYRVGVSYNEQFF.

The chain couples TRBV25-1 to TRBJ1-1, with D unclear. Germline CDR1 is MGHDK and CDR2 is SYGVNS. This CDR3 contains 13 residues. Between the trimmed V and J ends, which lost 5 bases and 0 bases, there was a span of 7 bases. CDR3 loop: CASSLYLNTEAFF. The CDR3 coding sequence is TGTGCCAGCAGTTTGTATTTGAACACTGAAGCTTTCTTT.

V usage is TRBV27 and J usage is TRBJ2-1; 9 bases agree with TRBD1. V shed 4 bases and J 7 bases; nucleotides not matched to a gene: 2. Germline values: CDR1 MNHEY, CDR2 SMNVEV (reference sequence). The CDR3 runs to 13 residues. The CDR3 region is CASSWDRVNEQFF. In DNA, the CDR3 is TGTGCCAGCAGTTGGGACAGGGTAAATGAGCAGTTCTTC.

DNA of the CDR3: TGTGCCAGCAGCACTACCGGGACTCCCCGTCGTGAGCAGTTCTTC. Its protein product is CASSTTGTPRREQFF. This rearrangement joins TRBV7-2 to TRBJ2-1; a weak D match, TRBD2 (6 bases). Looked up from germline, CDR1 is SGHTA and CDR2 is FQGNSA. The CDR3 is made up of 15 amino acids. Deletions cut 5 bases from V and 9 bases from J, with 20 bases between.

The rearrangement uses TRBV7-9 and TRBJ2-7; D gene unclear. Germline-derived CDR1 and CDR2 are SEHNR and FQNEAQ (reference sequence). The germline V and J ends were trimmed by 1 base and 4 bases, with 11 bases remaining between them. The CDR3 spans 14 residues. CDR3 sequence (DNA): TGTGCCAGCAGCTTAGGCCCTGCCATATACGAGCAGTACTTC. Encoded protein: CASSLGPAIYEQYF.

V usage is TRBV18 and J usage is TRBJ2-7, with 8 nucleotides matching TRBD2. The CDR3 covers 15 residues. Unmatched junction bases numbered 9, after V lost 3 bases and J lost 5 bases. CDR1 is KGHSH and CDR2 is LQKENI in the germline V gene. The CDR3 reads CASSPTGGGGDEQYF. The CDR3 DNA follows: TGTGCCAGCTCACCCACGGGGGGGGGCGGCGACGAGCAGTACTTC.

The chain is built from TRBV7-9 and TRBJ2-7; possibly TRBD2 for D (6 bases). The CDR3 has 14 residues. The ends were cut back, 4 bases at V and 3 bases at J, with 13 bases in the middle. Germline V gives CDR1 SEHNR, CDR2 FQNEAQ (reference sequence). The DNA for the CDR3 is TGTGCCAGCAGCTACGGGACTGGAGACTACGAGCAGTACTTC. Translating gives CASSYGTGDYEQYF. The full variable domain, in which reference TRBV7-9 and TRBJ2-7 provide the parts outside the CDR3, is DTGVSQNPRHKITKRGQNVTFRCDPISEHNRLYWYRQTLGQGPEFLTYFQNEAQLEKSRLLSDRFSAERPKGSFSTLEIQRTEQGDSAMYLCASSYGTGDYEQYFGPGTRLTVT.

This chain links TRBV28 with TRBJ2-3; 8 bases are shared with TRBD2. This CDR3 comprises 16 residues. Germline CDR1 and CDR2: MDHEN and SYDVKM. V dropped 4 bases and J dropped 5; count of bases not matched to a gene: 11. The CDR3 DNA is TGTGCCAGCAGTTCCGCCTCTGAAGCGGGAGAAGATACGCAGTATTTT. Amino acids: CASSSASEAGEDTQYF.

The chain employs TRBV28 and TRBJ2-7; no reliable D call. The CDR3 covers 14 residues. Trimming removed 1 base at V and 0 bases at J, with 7 bases between. Germline-derived CDR1 and CDR2 are MDHEN and SYDVKM. CDR3 bases: TGTGCCAGCAGTTTATTCGTCTACTCCTACGAGCAGTACTTC. Translation gives CASSLFVYSYEQYF.

The chain employs TRBV5-6 and TRBJ2-7; a weak D match, TRBD2 (5 bases). The ends were cut back, 9 bases at V and 0 bases at J, with 16 bases in the middle. The CDR3 has 14 amino acids. Per the germline V gene, CDR1 is SGHDT and CDR2 is YYEEEE. As DNA, the CDR3 is TGTGCCACCAAGCCGTCGGACTCCTCCTACGAGCAGTACTTC. Encoded protein: CATKPSDSSYEQYF.

The rearrangement joins TRBV28 to TRBJ2-7; TRBD2 matches 10 bases. The CDR3 is 14 amino acids. V dropped 3 bases and J dropped 3; count of bases not matched to a gene: 2. CDR1 and CDR2 (germline): MDHEN, SYDVKM. CDR3 amino acids: CASSFRTSGYEQYF. The CDR3 DNA sequence: TGTGCCAGCAGTTTCCGGACTAGCGGCTACGAGCAGTACTTC. The whole variable domain, filled in from reference TRBV28 and TRBJ2-7, reads DVKVTQSSRYLVKRTGEKVFLECVQDMDHENMFWYRQDPGLGLRLIYFSYDVKMKEKGDIPEGYSVSREKKERFSLILESASTNQTSMYLCASSFRTSGYEQYFGPGTRLTVT.

The CDR3, as DNA: TGCGCCAGCTACGGGACATTGGCTTCAGATACGCAGTATTTT. Translation: CASYGTLASDTQYF. This chain joins TRBV10-2 and TRBJ2-3; TRBD1 is a possible D gene (6 bases). V was cut by 8 bases and J by 4 bases, with 16 bases left in between. CDR3 length: 14 amino acids. Germline V gene data show CDR1 as WSHSY and CDR2 as SAAADI.

The chain is built from TRBV13 and TRBJ2-5; D is ambiguous. The CDR3 is 12 amino acids. Trimming took 4 bases from V and 1 from J, leaving 4 bases between them. Germline V gives CDR1 PRHDT, CDR2 FYEKMQ (reference sequence). CDR3 bases: TGTGCCAGCAGCTCTCTCCAAGAGACCCAGTACTTC. Residues: CASSSLQETQYF. The whole variable domain, remainder taken from reference TRBV13 and TRBJ2-5, is AAGVIQSPRHLIKEKRETATLKCYPIPRHDTVYWYQQGPGQDPQFLISFYEKMQSDKGSIPDRFSAQQFSDYHSELNMSSLELGDSALYFCASSSLQETQYFGPGTRLLVL.

This chain connects TRBV4-2 to TRBJ2-2; 7 bases align to TRBD2. J was trimmed by 1 base and V by 0 bases; bases with no gene match: 8. The length of the CDR3 is 18 residues. The germline CDR1 and CDR2 sequences are LGHNA and YNFKEQ. CDR3 in amino acids: CASSQELAGVQNTGELFF. In DNA, the CDR3 is TGTGCCAGCAGCCAAGAACTCGCGGGAGTGCAGAACACCGGGGAGCTGTTTTTT.

The chain recombines TRBV7-3 with TRBJ2-3; 8 nucleotides line up with TRBD2. Germline V gives CDR1 SGHTA, CDR2 FQGTGA. J lost 4 bases, V lost 4 bases, and 4 bases had no gene match. The CDR3 consists of 14 residues. The CDR3 sequence is CASSSAGAADTQYF. The DNA of the CDR3 is TGTGCCAGCAGCTCAGCGGGAGCAGCAGATACGCAGTATTTT.

V gene TRBV2 combines with J gene TRBJ2-7; D gene unclear. There are 15 residues in the CDR3. The V end was cut by 8 bases, the J end by 3 bases, with 20 bases between. The germline CDR1 and CDR2 sequences are SNHLY and FYNNEI. CDR3 loop: CASGGGIGFYYEQYF. The DNA of the CDR3 is TGTGCCAGCGGTGGTGGAATAGGATTTTACTACGAGCAGTACTTC.

The chain is built from TRBV19 and TRBJ1-1; D unresolved. Trimming removed 5 bases from V and 7 bases from J, with 14 bases in between. Germline-derived CDR1 and CDR2 are LNHDA and SQIVND (reference sequence). The CDR3 contains 13 residues. CDR3 amino acids: CASSLDTQDEAFF. In nucleotides, the CDR3 is TGTGCCAGTAGTTTGGATACTCAAGATGAAGCTTTCTTT.

This clone has just a few counts. This sequence joins TRBV11-2 and TRBJ1-2; 8 bases align to TRBD1. Germline values: CDR1 SGHAT, CDR2 FQNNGV. The length of the CDR3 is 15 residues. Trimming at V came to 1 base and at J to 2 bases, leaving 3 bases not matched to a gene. Here the CDR3 reads CASSLGQGPNYGYTF. The CDR3 coding sequence is TGTGCCAGCAGCTTAGGACAGGGGCCCAACTATGGCTACACCTTC.

CDR3 coding DNA: TGTGCCAGCAGCTCCTCCGGGACTACCGGCCCCGGGGAGCTGTTTTTT. Translated, it gives CASSSSGTTGPGELFF. The J gene is TRBJ2-2, the V gene TRBV7-3; 7 bases map to TRBD2. This CDR3 has 16 amino acids. Looked up from germline, CDR1 is SGHTA and CDR2 is FQGTGA. J lost 6 bases, V lost 4 bases, and 11 bases had no gene match.